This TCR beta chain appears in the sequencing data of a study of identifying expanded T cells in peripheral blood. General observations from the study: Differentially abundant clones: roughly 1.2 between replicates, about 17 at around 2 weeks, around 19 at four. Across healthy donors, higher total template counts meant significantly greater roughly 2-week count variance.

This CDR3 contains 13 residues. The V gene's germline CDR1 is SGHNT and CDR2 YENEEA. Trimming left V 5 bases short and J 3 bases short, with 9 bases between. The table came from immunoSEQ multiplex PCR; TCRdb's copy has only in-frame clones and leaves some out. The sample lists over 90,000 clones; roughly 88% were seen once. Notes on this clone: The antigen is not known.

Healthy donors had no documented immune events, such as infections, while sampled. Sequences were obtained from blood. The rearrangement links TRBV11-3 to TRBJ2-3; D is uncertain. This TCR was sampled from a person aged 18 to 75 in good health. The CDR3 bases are TGTGCCAGCAGCGATTCCACAACAGATACGCAGTATTTT. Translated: CASSDSTTDTQYF.